The T cell receptor (beta chain) described here comes from a study of long-term antiretroviral therapy in people with HIV (dated by TCRdb to the early 2020s). Concerning the study at large: The earliest samples were collected roughly a decade before the 2015 WHO recommendation for immediate ART, at a time when ART was usually postponed until CD4 counts fell. This retrospective serial study examined whether starting ART and sustained HIV suppression were associated with changes in the composition and diversity of the TRB repertoire in peripheral blood. From some 30 adults with confirmed HIV infection, the cohort provided over 150 cryopreserved PBMC samples, gathered serially across a mean of about six years (range 1-12). About 35% of the 30 participants with HIV were female. No cross-contamination during QIAcube processing turned up in test extractions that ran a monoclonal T-cell line alongside 33 polyclonal samples.

Sequencing of the TRB variable region was done with the immunoSEQ hsTCRB v3.0 assay at survey level resolution. The target sequencing depth for TRB was about 40,000-55,000 T-cell genomes per sample. An Illumina MiSeq with a v3 150-cycle kit was used to sequence the pooled TRB libraries. The paper's data handling went like this. Repertoire analysis was run in R within a reproducible Nextflow workflow that covered QC, data transformation and analysis. Custom analyses were implemented in LymphoSeq2, an R package for AIRR-Seq data exploration. After excluding a handful of samples that yielded fewer than 5000 total TRB sequences, 188 HIV repertoires remained for analysis. Of the 180 to 200 retained HIV repertoires, 55 to 60 were collected before and more than 120 after ART initiation. Repertoires were downsampled to 5000 TRB nucleotide sequences, and summary statistics were averaged over 100 downsampling iterations. Only TRB sequences with CDR3 regions of at least seven amino acids were retained for analysis. Diversity was assessed using a clonality score derived from Shannon entropy and using the Gini coefficient. In the repertoire networks, any two of the top 5000 CDR3 amino acid sequences were linked whenever the two sequences differed by an edit distance of one. For TRB CDR3 amino acid sequences, GLIPH2 was used to predict antigen specificity groups and MHC restriction. To flag known associations with CMV, EBV, HIV or tissue antigens, CDR3 amino acid sequences were compared against VDJdb and McPAS-TCR. Pre-ART, post-ART and control groups were compared with Wilcoxon signed-rank tests and Holm-Bonferroni correction. TCRdb provides this immuneACCESS table in a form limited to in-frame rearrangements. Some clones are lacking; in checked studies, under half of them reflect an unresolved V gene, and why the rest are absent is not known. The DNA was the basis for D and trimming; V, J and clone size are from that table. This sample gives 30,000 to 40,000 clones in total; around 94% of them show up just once. The ten largest make up 3.6% of the sample.

Beyond this particular receptor, the publication reports: The repertoire was dominated across all time points by expanded TRB clones identified before ART initiation, although this dominance was seen to fluctuate and to decrease in many PLHIV after ART. No data were available on ART adherence, viral resistance or therapy changes, limiting inferences about post-ART repertoire changes. Limited PBMC availability meant only the TCR beta chain was sequenced, without alpha chain pairing. Because pre-ART samples had limited cell numbers, unsorted PBMC were profiled rather than sorted CD4+ and CD8+ T cells. Compared with controls, HIV repertoires had narrower CDR3 length ranges, and the network structure pointed to an antigen-experienced repertoire that shifted only slightly toward naive after ART. The samples were dated from about 2003 to 2017, and the ART regimens that were used may be less effective than current ART regimens. ART initiation was associated with a significant increase in TRB diversity, but diversity stayed significantly below transplant donor controls even after long-term ART.

From its cysteine to its phenylalanine, the CDR3 spans 15 amino acids. Only the CDR3 portion is preserved as DNA: 45 bases, with reading frame beginning at the first base. CDR1 and CDR2, looked up from the germline V gene, are SGDLS and YYNGEE. V drops 4 bases and J drops 6 bases, leaving 17 bases in between. Participants were included only if at least one PBMC sample before ART initiation and at least two post-ART samples were available. All participants with HIV were treated in the United States of America. Before DNA extraction, cryopreserved samples of roughly 1-10 million PBMC were thawed and washed. At the time of the earliest PBMC sample for each participant with HIV, ages ranged from about 20 to 55 years. Per participant, PBMC samples came from 1-4 timepoints prior to ART initiation and 2-8 timepoints following ART initiation, for a median of 7 samples. Serial HIV viral load, CD4+ T-cell count, ART history and demographic data were obtained for every participant. A Qiagen kit on a QIAcube was used to extract genomic DNA from unsorted PBMC, with samples processed in batches of 12.

Worth noting for this clone: Its antigen remains unidentified. Within one base of it there is no much larger clone, and no base qualities were kept.

This clonotype was sampled from a woman aged 50 to 60 with HIV. The sample here was unsorted PBMCs, taken 4.1 years after starting antiretroviral therapy. The sequence joins TRBV9 to TRBJ1-5, with TRBD1 tentatively as D gene (6 bases match). The DNA sequence is given as TGTGCCAGCAGCCCTACGACAGGTCGGGGTCAGCCCCAGCATTTT. Its translation reads: CASSPTTGRGQPQHF.